This T cell receptor (beta chain) was documented in a study of blood T cell repertoires in COVID-19. Turning to the study itself: The United States, Italy and Spain supplied acute and convalescent COVID-19 samples. From T cells, B-cell-depleted T cells, or PBMCs came the material, which was cDNA or gDNA.

Original methodology: Using reference gene primer amplification, nucleated cell counts were estimated. Clones were read by immunoSEQ multiplex PCR, and TCRdb kept only the in-frame ones, dropping some. The D gene and trimming were derived from the DNA, and the V and J assignments and clone size from that table. Here the sample spans approximately 150,000 clones, about 91% being singletons. This clone was counted only a few times. The material sequenced was peripheral blood. This TCR derives from a woman in her sixties who had recovered from COVID-19.

The CDR3 sequence: CASKGQGRLEQYF. The CDR3 DNA is TGTGCCAGCAAAGGACAGGGAAGGCTCGAGCAGTACTTC. The chain links TRBV28 to TRBJ2-7; 8 bases align to TRBD1. Germline CDR1 and CDR2: MDHEN and SYDVKM. The CDR3 extends over 13 amino acids. V lost 7 bases and J lost 6; bases outside the gene matches: 8. Combining the CDR3 with reference TRBV28 and TRBJ2-7 gives the whole variable domain DVKVTQSSRYLVKRTGEKVFLECVQDMDHENMFWYRQDPGLGLRLIYFSYDVKMKEKGDIPEGYSVSREKKERFSLILESASTNQTSMYLCASKGQGRLEQYFGPGTRLTVT.